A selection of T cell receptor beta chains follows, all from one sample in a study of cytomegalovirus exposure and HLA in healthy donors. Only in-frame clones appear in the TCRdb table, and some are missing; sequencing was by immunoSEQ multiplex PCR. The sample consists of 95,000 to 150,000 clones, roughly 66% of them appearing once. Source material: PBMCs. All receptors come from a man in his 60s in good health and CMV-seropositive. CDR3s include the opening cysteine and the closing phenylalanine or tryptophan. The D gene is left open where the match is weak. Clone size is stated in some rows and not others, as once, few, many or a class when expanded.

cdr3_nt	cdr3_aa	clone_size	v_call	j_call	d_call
TGTGCCAGCATCTCCCCTTTCTACAATGAGCAGTTCTTC	CASISPFYNEQFF	once	TRBV2	TRBJ2-1	-
TGTGCCAGCAGTGCTTTGCGAAGCTCCTACGAGCAGTACTTC	CASSALRSSYEQYF	-	TRBV2	TRBJ2-7	-
TGTGCCAGCAGCTACATAGGACAGATTAAAGAGACCCAGTACTTC	CASSYIGQIKETQYF	-	TRBV2	TRBJ2-5	-
TGTGCCAGCAGTGACCCCGGGGAGTTT	CASSDPGEF	-	TRBV25-1	TRBJ2-3	-
TGCGCCAGCAGCATGGGGGGGGACAGGCGCAATTCACCCCTCCACTTT	CASSMGGDRRNSPLHF	-	TRBV5-1	TRBJ1-6	TRBD1
TGTGCCAGCAGCTTAGTTGGGGGGGCTGAAGGCTACACCTTC	CASSLVGGAEGYTF	few	TRBV7-8	TRBJ1-2	-
TGTGCCAGCAGCACCGGTTACTCAGAGACCCAGTACTTC	CASSTGYSETQYF	-	TRBV7-9	TRBJ2-5	-
TGTGCCAGCAGTGTCAGTCGGGCGGGGACCCAGTACTTC	CASSVSRAGTQYF	-	TRBV27	TRBJ2-5	-
TGTGCCAGTAGTAAAATGCGACAGGGGCGCACCGGGGAGCTGTTTTTT	CASSKMRQGRTGELFF	once	TRBV19	TRBJ2-2	TRBD1
TGTGCCAGCAGCGTCGGGACTATAAAAGAGACCCAGTACTTC	CASSVGTIKETQYF	-	TRBV7-3	TRBJ2-5	TRBD2
TGCGCCAGCAGCCAATGGGGGGGGCTAGCCAAAAACATTCAGTACTTC	CASSQWGGLAKNIQYF	-	TRBV4-1	TRBJ2-4	-
TGCGCCAGCAGGCAACAGGGTGAGCAATTGCAGCCCCAGCATTTT	CASRQQGEQLQPQHF	-	TRBV4-1	TRBJ1-5	-
TGTGCCAGCAGTTACTCCAGAAATGCCCTTCTGGACTTT	CASSYSRNALLDF	-	TRBV6-5	TRBJ1-6	-
TGCGCCAGCAGCTCGGGCGGATCAAGGGGTAACACTGAAGCTTTCTTT	CASSSGGSRGNTEAFF	-	TRBV5-1	TRBJ1-1	-
TGTGCCAGCAGTTTCCGACTGACAGTAGGCTATGGCTACACCTTC	CASSFRLTVGYGYTF	-	TRBV6-6	TRBJ1-2	-
TGTGCCAGCGGCTCAGGGGGCACTGAAGCTTTCTTT	CASGSGGTEAFF	-	TRBV28	TRBJ1-1	TRBD1
TGTGCCAGCAGCTCACTAGCGGGGGGGCACAATGAGCAGTTCTTC	CASSSLAGGHNEQFF	-	TRBV7-6	TRBJ2-1	TRBD2
TGTGCCAGCAGCTCACGCCCGGGGGGCGAGCAGTACTTC	CASSSRPGGEQYF	-	TRBV11-2	TRBJ2-7	TRBD2
TGTGCCAGCAGCGTAAGAGGGGAGGGGGGCTACACCTTC	CASSVRGEGGYTF	-	TRBV9	TRBJ1-2	-
TGTGCCAGCAGTTCTTTATCAGGGGAAAAACTGTTTTTT	CASSSLSGEKLFF	-	TRBV6-5	TRBJ1-4	-
TGTGCCAGCAGCCAGACCAGGGGCTACAATGAGCAGTTCTTC	CASSQTRGYNEQFF	-	TRBV2	TRBJ2-1	-
TGCGCCAGCAGCTTTTCGACTAGCGGGGCCTACGAGCAGTACTTC	CASSFSTSGAYEQYF	-	TRBV5-1	TRBJ2-7	TRBD2
TGTGCCAGCAGTGCCCGAGACAGGGATGGGGAGCAGTACTTC	CASSARDRDGEQYF	-	TRBV6-1	TRBJ2-7	TRBD1
TGTGCCAGCAGCATACAGGGGTACCAAGAGACCCAGTACTTC	CASSIQGYQETQYF	-	TRBV5-4	TRBJ2-5	TRBD1
TGTGCCATCAGTCAGACAGAAGACGAGCAGTACTTC	CAISQTEDEQYF	-	TRBV10-3	TRBJ2-7	-
TGTGCCAGCAGTAATCTTCCCGGGACAGGCGTCGGTGGCTACACCTTC	CASSNLPGTGVGGYTF	-	TRBV27	TRBJ1-2	TRBD1
TGTGCCAGCAGCTCCATTGGGGGGGGCACTGAAGCTTTCTTT	CASSSIGGGTEAFF	few	TRBV7-9	TRBJ1-1	-
TGTGCCAGCACCCGACAGACCTCCTATAATTCACCCCTCCACTTT	CASTRQTSYNSPLHF	few	TRBV28	TRBJ1-6	-
TGCGCCAGCAGCCCTGCGGGACAGCTGGGGGAGACCCAGTACTTC	CASSPAGQLGETQYF	-	TRBV4-1	TRBJ2-5	-
TGTGCCAGCAGGAGAAGCGGGGGGCCGTTTGAGCAGTACTTC	CASRRSGGPFEQYF	-	TRBV2	TRBJ2-7	TRBD2
TGTGCCAGCTCACCAATGGACAGGGGGCAGTATTTT	CASSPMDRGQYF	once	TRBV18	TRBJ2-3	TRBD1
TGTGCCAGCAGCAAAGCCGAGGGGAGGAACTATGGCTACACCTTC	CASSKAEGRNYGYTF	-	TRBV21-1	TRBJ1-2	-
TGCAGCGTTGCAGAAACAGGGGACGGTAATTCACCCCTCCACTTT	CSVAETGDGNSPLHF	-	TRBV29-1	TRBJ1-6	TRBD1
TGTGCCAGCAGCTTAGACGGGACAGGCTTCTACGAGCAGTACTTC	CASSLDGTGFYEQYF	-	TRBV7-2	TRBJ2-7	TRBD1
TGTGCCAGCAGTCCCTACAGGGAACTACAGCCCCAGCATTTT	CASSPYRELQPQHF	-	TRBV27	TRBJ1-5	-
TGCGCCAGCGGAGAGACCCTTAGCTCCTACGAGCAGTACTTC	CASGETLSSYEQYF	once	TRBV10-2	TRBJ2-7	-
TGTGCCAGCAGTGGGACTAGCGGGGGGGAGCTGTTTTTT	CASSGTSGGELFF	-	TRBV6-6	TRBJ2-2	TRBD2
TGTGCCAGCACAGATCCAGGTAGCGAGCAGTACTTC	CASTDPGSEQYF	-	TRBV6-5	TRBJ2-7	-
TGTGCCGCTGGACAGGGAACCTACGAGCAGTACTTC	CAAGQGTYEQYF	-	TRBV10-3	TRBJ2-7	TRBD1
TGTGCCAGCAGCCAAGCGGGGAGCACCTACGAGCAGTACTTC	CASSQAGSTYEQYF	-	TRBV9	TRBJ2-7	TRBD2
TGTGCCAGCAGCCCAAGGGCAGGGACATATGAAAAACTGTTTTTT	CASSPRAGTYEKLFF	-	TRBV7-2	TRBJ1-4	-
TGTGCCAGCAGTGAAGGCCGGGTGGAAAAACTGTTTTTT	CASSEGRVEKLFF	few	TRBV6-1	TRBJ1-4	-
TGCGCCAGCAGCCCGGGACTAGCGACAGATACGCAGTATTTT	CASSPGLATDTQYF	-	TRBV5-1	TRBJ2-3	TRBD2
TGTGCCAGCAGAGAGGACAGGAAACCTGGAAACACCATATATTTT	CASREDRKPGNTIYF	-	TRBV27	TRBJ1-3	TRBD1
TGTGCCTGGAGGGACGACAGAGCCTACGAGCAGTACTTC	CAWRDDRAYEQYF	-	TRBV30	TRBJ2-7	-
TGTGCCAGCACCTCCGAGATAGCGGGGAAACACACAGATACGCAGTATTTT	CASTSEIAGKHTDTQYF	-	TRBV28	TRBJ2-3	TRBD2
TGTGCCAGCAGGCGCGGGGGGCGGGGGCGAGATACGCAGTATTTT	CASRRGGRGRDTQYF	-	TRBV6-5	TRBJ2-3	TRBD2
TGTGCCAGCAGCTTAAACACAGGGACTAGTGTAGGCGAGACCCAGTACTTC	CASSLNTGTSVGETQYF	-	TRBV7-8	TRBJ2-5	TRBD2
TGTGCCAGCAGCTTAGGGAGGAACACTGAAGCTTTCTTT	CASSLGRNTEAFF	once	TRBV7-9	TRBJ1-1	-
TGTGCCAGCAAAATAGCGGGCACAGATACGCAGTATTTT	CASKIAGTDTQYF	-	TRBV6-5	TRBJ2-3	-
TGCGCCTCCAGGCACATGAACACTGAAGCTTTCTTT	CASRHMNTEAFF	-	TRBV4-1	TRBJ1-1	-